What follows are 9 T cell receptor beta chains derived from one specimen sequenced in a study of PD-1 blockade in classical Hodgkin lymphoma. Sequencing was performed with immunoSEQ multiplex PCR; in TCRdb, only in-frame clones are kept and a portion is missing. This table has under 110,000 clones, 85% to 90% appearing once. Patients all relapsed after autologous stem cell transplantation, and there was variation in brentuximab vedotin exposure. The sequencing here drew on peripheral blood mononuclear cells (PBMCs), taken before the second cycle of nivolumab. The receptors were sampled from a human donor with classical Hodgkin lymphoma.

The chain carries TRBV11-2 and TRBJ2-1, with a weak D call TRBD2 (6 bases). The V end was cut by 5 bases, the J end by 9 bases, with 11 bases between. From germline, CDR1 is SGHAT and CDR2 FQNNGV. The CDR3 length is 12 residues. The CDR3 nucleotides read TGTGCCAGCAGCGTAACGGGGGTTGAGCAGTTCTTC. This sequence encodes CASSVTGVEQFF.

The CDR3 spells CTSSHHRVDSPLHF. As DNA, the CDR3 is TGCACCAGCAGCCACCACAGGGTGGATTCACCCCTCCACTTT. The gene calls are TRBV1 and TRBJ1-6; TRBD1, the table's D call, lacks a check against the DNA. TRBV1 constitutes a pseudogene. The CDR3 contains 14 residues.

The table lists this clone with a count of one. The V and J genes are TRBV5-1 and TRBJ1-1; D is uncertain. Trimming removed 0 bases at V and 1 base at J, with 4 bases between. This CDR3 is built from 13 residues. Per the germline V gene, CDR1 is SGHRS and CDR2 is YFSETQ. CDR3 bases: TGCGCCAGCAGCTTGGCTAGGAACACTGAAGCTTTCTTT. This translates into CASSLARNTEAFF.

The chain couples TRBV11-2 to TRBJ1-1, with D possibly being TRBD1 (5 bases). Germline values: CDR1 SGHAT, CDR2 FQNNGV. V lost 5 bases, J lost 4 bases, and 11 bases lay in between. The CDR3 is 13 residues long. This chain's CDR3 is CASSLGAITEAFF. The CDR3 DNA follows: TGTGCCAGCAGCCTAGGGGCGATCACTGAAGCTTTCTTT.

This CDR3 reads CASSPQGADTQYF. The CDR3 coding sequence is TGTGCCAGCAGTCCCCAAGGGGCAGATACGCAGTATTTT. The chain is built from TRBV6-5 and TRBJ2-3; a possible D gene is TRBD1 (5 bases). The CDR3 length is 13 residues. CDR1 is MNHEY and CDR2 is SVGAGI in the germline V gene. Trimming left V 5 bases short and J 4 bases short, with 10 bases between.

The gene calls are TRBV10-2 and TRBJ1-2; D may be TRBD1 (5 bases). The V gene's germline CDR1 is WSHSY and CDR2 SAAADI. CDR3 length equals 14 residues. The ends were cut back, 5 bases at V and 8 bases at J, with 18 bases in the middle. CDR3 bases: TGCGCCAGCAGTTTGCAGGGTCGGGGAGTCGGCTACACCTTC. Residues: CASSLQGRGVGYTF.

Comment on this clone: Within the sample, other DNA sequences also encode this same CDR3. The chain has TRBV7-2 and TRBJ1-1; D might be TRBD1 (5 bases). Deletions cut 1 base from V and 6 bases from J, with 6 bases between. CDR1 and CDR2 (germline): SGHTA, FQGNSA. The CDR3 covers 12 residues. Written as DNA, the CDR3 is TGTGCCAGCAGCTTAGGGGGCGCTGAAGCTTTCTTT. It is translated as CASSLGGAEAFF.

The rearrangement links TRBV4-3 to TRBJ2-3, with TRBD2 matching 10 bases. Germline values: CDR1 LGHNA, CDR2 YSLEER. Trimming removed 1 base from V and 5 bases from J; junction bases left unmatched: 9. This CDR3 is built from 17 residues. In DNA form, the CDR3 reads TGCGCCAGCAGCCAAGGAGTAGCGGGGGGCTCAAGAGATACGCAGTATTTT. Translating it yields CASSQGVAGGSRDTQYF.

J is TRBJ1-2 and V is TRBV19; D not resolved. The CDR3 spans 12 residues. Trimming shortened V by 5 bases and J by 5 bases, and 9 bases separated the two germline ends. From germline, CDR1 is LNHDA and CDR2 SQIVND (reference sequence). The CDR3 DNA follows: TGTGCCAGTAGTTTAGGACGTTATGGCTACACCTTC. As protein: CASSLGRYGYTF. Together with reference TRBV19 and TRBJ1-2, the CDR3 gives the full variable domain: DGGITQSPKYLFRKEGQNVTLSCEQNLNHDAMYWYRQDPGQGLRLIYYSQIVNDFQKGDIAEGYSVSREKKESFPLTVTSAQKNPTAFYLCASSLGRYGYTFGSGTRLTVV.